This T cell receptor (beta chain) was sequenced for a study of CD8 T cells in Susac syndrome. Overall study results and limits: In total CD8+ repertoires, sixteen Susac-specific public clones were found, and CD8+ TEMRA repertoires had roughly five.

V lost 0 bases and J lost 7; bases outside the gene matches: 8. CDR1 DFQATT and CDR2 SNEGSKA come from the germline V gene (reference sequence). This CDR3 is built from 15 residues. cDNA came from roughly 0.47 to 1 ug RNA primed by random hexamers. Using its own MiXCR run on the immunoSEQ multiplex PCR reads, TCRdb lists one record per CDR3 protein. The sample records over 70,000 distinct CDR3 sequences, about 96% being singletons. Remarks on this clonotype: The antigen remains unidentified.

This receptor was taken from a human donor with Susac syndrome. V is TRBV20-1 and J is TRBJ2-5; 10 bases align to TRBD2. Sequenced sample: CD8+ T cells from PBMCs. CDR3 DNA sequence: TGCAGTGCTAGAGATAGCGGGGGGAAGATTTGGACCCAGTACTTC. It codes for CSARDSGGKIWTQYF.